This T cell receptor (beta chain) comes out of a study of blood T cell repertoires in COVID-19. Study-level information: Collection of acute and convalescent COVID-19 samples took place in the United States, Italy and Spain. The cDNA or gDNA used as material had been derived from T cells, B-cell-depleted T cells, or PBMCs.

The trim removed 6 bases at V and 5 bases at J, leaving 8 bases unmatched. The CDR3 extends over 15 amino acids. The germline V gene has CDR1 SNHLY and CDR2 FYNNEI. TCRdb's copy holds only in-frame clones and misses some; the assay was immunoSEQ multiplex PCR. The table includes 150,000 or so clones, roughly 88% detected once. This chain links TRBV2 with TRBJ1-2; 11 bases are shared with TRBD1. The sequencing input was peripheral blood. The sequence derives from a man in his 60s with COVID-19, enrolled during active disease. This chain's CDR3 is CASRDPGQGGYGYTF. The CDR3 DNA reads as TGTGCCAGCAGGGACCCGGGACAGGGGGGGTATGGCTACACCTTC.